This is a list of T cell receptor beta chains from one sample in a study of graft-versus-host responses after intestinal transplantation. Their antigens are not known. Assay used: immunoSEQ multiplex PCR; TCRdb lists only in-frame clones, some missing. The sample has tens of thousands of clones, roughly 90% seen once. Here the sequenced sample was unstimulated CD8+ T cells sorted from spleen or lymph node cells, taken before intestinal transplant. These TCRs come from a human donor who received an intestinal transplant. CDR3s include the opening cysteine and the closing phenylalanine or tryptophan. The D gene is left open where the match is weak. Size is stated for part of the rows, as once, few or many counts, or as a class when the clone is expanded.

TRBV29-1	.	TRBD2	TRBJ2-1	TGCAGCGTTACGGGACTAGCGGGGCCAAGCTCCTACAATGAGCAGTTCTTC	CSVTGLAGPSSYNEQFF
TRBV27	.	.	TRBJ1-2	TGTGCCAGCAGTTTATCAGGGGCTGAAGGCTACACCTTC	CASSLSGAEGYTF
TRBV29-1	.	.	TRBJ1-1	TGCAGCGTCGACAGGTTCGTCAACACTGAAGCTTTCTTT	CSVDRFVNTEAFF
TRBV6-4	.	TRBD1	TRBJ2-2	TGTGCCAGCAGCGAGGACAGGGACATCGGGGAGCTGTTTTTT	CASSEDRDIGELFF
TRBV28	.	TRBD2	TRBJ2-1	TGTGCCACCTCTAGCGGGAGGTGGCTCAACACATACAATGAGCAGTTCTTC	CATSSGRWLNTYNEQFF
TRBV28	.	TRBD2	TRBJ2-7	TGTGCCAGCAGTTCGGGACTAGCGGGAGGGCCAACCTACGAGCAGTACTTC	CASSSGLAGGPTYEQYF
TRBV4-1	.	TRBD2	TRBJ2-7	TGCGCCAGCAGCCAAGGGCGCGAGCGGGAATCCTACGAGCAGTACTTC	CASSQGRERESYEQYF
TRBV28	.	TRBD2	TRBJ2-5	TGTGCCAGCAGTTTGTGGACAGCCCGGACTAGCGGGGGGGAGAGGGAAGAGACCCAGTACTTC	CASSLWTARTSGGEREETQYF
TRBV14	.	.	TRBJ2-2	TGTGCCAGCAGCCCTCTCACCGGGGAGCTGTTTTTT	CASSPLTGELFF
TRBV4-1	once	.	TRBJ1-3	TGCGCCAGCAGCCAAAAACTCTCTGGAAACACCATATATTTT	CASSQKLSGNTIYF
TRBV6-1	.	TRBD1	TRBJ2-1	TGTGCCAGCAGTGAGGGGGACAGGGTCTACAATGAGCAGTTCTTC	CASSEGDRVYNEQFF
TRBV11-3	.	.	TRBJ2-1	TGTGCCAGCAGCGTCCGGGGAGGCCCCTACAATGAGCAGTTCTTC	CASSVRGGPYNEQFF
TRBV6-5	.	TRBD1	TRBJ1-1	TGTGCCAGCAGCCTTAGGGGGCCCTACACTGAAGCTTTCTTT	CASSLRGPYTEAFF
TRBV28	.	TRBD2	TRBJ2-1	TGTGCCAGCAGTTTTAGAGGGTGGACTAGCGGCAATGAGCAGTTCTTC	CASSFRGWTSGNEQFF
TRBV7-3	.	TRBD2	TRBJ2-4	TGTGCCAGCAGCTTAGTGGGCGGGAGCATTCAGTACTTC	CASSLVGGSIQYF
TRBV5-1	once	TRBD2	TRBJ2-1	TGCGCCAGCAGCCCCGGACTAGCGGAGACCCGCTCCTACAATGAGCAGTTCTTC	CASSPGLAETRSYNEQFF
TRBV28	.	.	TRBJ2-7	TGTGCCAGCAGTTTTAATTCAGGGTGGTACGAGCAGTACTTC	CASSFNSGWYEQYF
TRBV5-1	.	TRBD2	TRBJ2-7	TGCGCCAGCAGTATGGGGTGGCGGGAGGGCCCCTACGAGCAGTACTTC	CASSMGWREGPYEQYF
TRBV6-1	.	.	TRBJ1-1	TGTGCCAGCAGGGGGGGGGCGGAAGCTTTCTTT	CASRGGAEAFF
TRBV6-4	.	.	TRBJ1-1	TGTGCCAGCAGTCTTGACTGGAAGAACACTGAAGCTTTCTTT	CASSLDWKNTEAFF
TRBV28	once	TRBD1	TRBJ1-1	TGTGCCAGCAGTCATGGGACAGGGAACACTGAAGCTTTCTTT	CASSHGTGNTEAFF
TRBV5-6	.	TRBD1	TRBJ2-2	TGTGCCAGCAGCCCACCGTACAGGGGGCACCGGGAGCTGTTTTTT	CASSPPYRGHRELFF
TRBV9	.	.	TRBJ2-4	TGTGCCAGCAGCGTAGCTAGGGACGGGGGAAACATTCAGTACTTC	CASSVARDGGNIQYF
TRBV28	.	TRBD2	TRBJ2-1	TGTGCCAGTCGAGCGGGGGACTACAATGAGCAGTTCTTC	CASRAGDYNEQFF
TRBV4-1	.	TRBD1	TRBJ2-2	TGCGCCAGCAGCCAAGTTAGTGGACAGGGGACGACCGGGGAGCTGTTTTTT	CASSQVSGQGTTGELFF
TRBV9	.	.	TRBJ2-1	TGTGCCAGCAGCGTAGTCGGGAGCTCCTACAATGAGCAGTTCTTC	CASSVVGSSYNEQFF
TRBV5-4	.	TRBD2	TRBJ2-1	TGTGCCAGCAGACGGGGGGAGAGTCCCAATGAGCAGTTCTTC	CASRRGESPNEQFF
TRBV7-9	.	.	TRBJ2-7	TGTGCCAGCAGCTTAACAGGGTTCTACGAGCAGTACTTC	CASSLTGFYEQYF
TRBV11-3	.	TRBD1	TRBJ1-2	TGTGCCAGCAGCTCCTACAGGGGCCTCATCACCCCCTACTATGGCTACACCTTC	CASSSYRGLITPYYGYTF
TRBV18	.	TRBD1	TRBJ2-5	TGTGCCAGCTCACCAGCCCCACGGACAGGGATGTATGAGACCCAGTACTTC	CASSPAPRTGMYETQYF
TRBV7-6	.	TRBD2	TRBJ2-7	TGTGCCAGCAGCCTCAAGGTGGCGGGGGATGACGAGCAGTACTTC	CASSLKVAGDDEQYF
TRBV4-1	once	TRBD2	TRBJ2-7	TGCGCCAGCAGCCAAGTTCTGAGGGAGGGCCTTGGGGAGCAGTACTTC	CASSQVLREGLGEQYF
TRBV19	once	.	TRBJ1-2	TGTGCCAGTAGGGGGACCGACGGGGGAAGGTATGGCTACACCTTC	CASRGTDGGRYGYTF